A selection of T cell receptor beta chains follows, all from one sample in a study of blood T cell repertoires in COVID-19. The table came from immunoSEQ multiplex PCR; TCRdb's copy has only in-frame clones and leaves some out. The sample has some 210,000 clones, nearly 90% seen once; the top ten hold around 6.6%. Sequencing was performed on peripheral blood. Source of these receptors: a woman aged 40 to 50 who had recovered from COVID-19. Each CDR3 is given with its conserved first and last residue. Each record gives: clone size, V gene, J gene, D gene, CDR3 DNA, CDR3 protein. D genes are given only for firm matches. Size values are once, few and many counts, or a class for expanded clones, and some rows have none.

clone size: .
V gene: TRBV28
J gene: TRBJ2-7
D gene: .
CDR3 DNA: TGTGCCAGCAGTCACCGGGACTGGAATTACGAGCAGTACTTC
CDR3 protein: CASSHRDWNYEQYF

clone size: .
V gene: TRBV28
J gene: TRBJ2-7
D gene: TRBD1
CDR3 DNA: TGTGCCAGCAGAGCCGGGACAGACTACGATATGGAGCAGTACTTC
CDR3 protein: CASRAGTDYDMEQYF

clone size: .
V gene: TRBV11-3
J gene: TRBJ2-2
D gene: TRBD1
CDR3 DNA: TGTGCCAGCAGCCCCGGGACAGGGAATGTCGGGGAGCTGTTTTTT
CDR3 protein: CASSPGTGNVGELFF

clone size: .
V gene: TRBV6-5
J gene: TRBJ1-1
D gene: .
CDR3 DNA: TGTGCCAGCAGTAAAACAGATTTGAACACTGAAGCTTTCTTT
CDR3 protein: CASSKTDLNTEAFF

clone size: .
V gene: TRBV2
J gene: TRBJ1-5
D gene: TRBD1
CDR3 DNA: TGTGCCAGCAGTGATTCTCCTACAGGGGCCTATCAGCCCCAGCATTTT
CDR3 protein: CASSDSPTGAYQPQHF

clone size: .
V gene: TRBV7-3
J gene: TRBJ2-5
D gene: .
CDR3 DNA: TGTGCCAGCAGCTTAGGCCCCCCTGGCGGAACCTTCTCCTTGCAAGAGACCCAGTACTTC
CDR3 protein: CASSLGPPGGTFSLQETQYF

clone size: .
V gene: TRBV10-3
J gene: TRBJ2-2
D gene: .
CDR3 DNA: TGTGCCACCACGGGACTCAACACCGGGGAGCTGTTTTTT
CDR3 protein: CATTGLNTGELFF

clone size: .
V gene: TRBV2
J gene: TRBJ1-4
D gene: TRBD1
CDR3 DNA: TGTGCCAGCAGTTCACAGGGGGCGGATGAAAAACTGTTTTTT
CDR3 protein: CASSSQGADEKLFF

clone size: .
V gene: TRBV29-1
J gene: TRBJ2-6
D gene: .
CDR3 DNA: TGCAGCGTTGAAGTGGGGGGGGCATCTGGGGCCAACGTCCTGACTTTC
CDR3 protein: CSVEVGGASGANVLTF

clone size: .
V gene: TRBV18
J gene: TRBJ2-4
D gene: TRBD2
CDR3 DNA: TGTGCCAGCTCGCCCGGGACTAGCGGAGCTTTATTCAAAAACATTCAGTACTTC
CDR3 protein: CASSPGTSGALFKNIQYF

clone size: once
V gene: TRBV2
J gene: TRBJ1-1
D gene: .
CDR3 DNA: TGTGCCAGCAGGGGACAATACACTGAAGCTTTCTTT
CDR3 protein: CASRGQYTEAFF

clone size: .
V gene: TRBV30
J gene: TRBJ1-4
D gene: .
CDR3 DNA: TGTGCCTGGAGTCGGGGTTCTGGGGAAAAACTGTTTTTT
CDR3 protein: CAWSRGSGEKLFF

clone size: .
V gene: TRBV2
J gene: TRBJ2-5
D gene: .
CDR3 DNA: TGTGCCACCGGTGGGACTCCACAAGAGACCCAGTACTTC
CDR3 protein: CATGGTPQETQYF

clone size: .
V gene: TRBV19
J gene: TRBJ2-5
D gene: TRBD2
CDR3 DNA: TGTGCCAGTAGCCCGGGACTAGCTTTTCAAGAGACCCAGTACTTC
CDR3 protein: CASSPGLAFQETQYF

clone size: .
V gene: TRBV2
J gene: TRBJ2-2
D gene: TRBD1
CDR3 DNA: TGTGCCAGCAGCGGATCCTTGACAGGGCCCGGGGAGCTGTTTTTT
CDR3 protein: CASSGSLTGPGELFF

clone size: few
V gene: TRBV7-9
J gene: TRBJ2-7
D gene: TRBD2
CDR3 DNA: TGTGCCAGCAGCTTCGACCCACTAAGCGGGAGCGGGTACGAGCAGTACTTC
CDR3 protein: CASSFDPLSGSGYEQYF

clone size: once
V gene: TRBV18
J gene: TRBJ2-1
D gene: TRBD2
CDR3 DNA: TGTGCCAGCTCACCCTTTAGCGGGAGCTCCTACAATGAGCAGTTCTTC
CDR3 protein: CASSPFSGSSYNEQFF

clone size: .
V gene: TRBV5-1
J gene: TRBJ1-1
D gene: TRBD1
CDR3 DNA: TGCGCCAGCAGCTTGGTTGCAGGGGGTAACACTGAAGCTTTCTTT
CDR3 protein: CASSLVAGGNTEAFF

clone size: .
V gene: TRBV2
J gene: TRBJ2-4
D gene: .
CDR3 DNA: TGTGCCAGCAGTGGGCGGGACATTCAGTACTTC
CDR3 protein: CASSGRDIQYF

clone size: .
V gene: TRBV3-1/TRBV3-2
J gene: TRBJ2-7
D gene: TRBD1
CDR3 DNA: TGTGCCAGCAGCCGACAGGGCCCCTACGAGCAGTACTTC
CDR3 protein: CASSRQGPYEQYF

clone size: .
V gene: TRBV5-1
J gene: TRBJ1-3
D gene: TRBD1
CDR3 DNA: TGCGCCAGCAGCGCCACAGGGGACCACTCTGGAAACACCATATATTTT
CDR3 protein: CASSATGDHSGNTIYF

clone size: .
V gene: TRBV18
J gene: TRBJ2-3
D gene: .
CDR3 DNA: TGTGCCAGCTCCTCCTCAGATACGCAGTATTTT
CDR3 protein: CASSSSDTQYF

clone size: .
V gene: TRBV6-6
J gene: TRBJ1-2
D gene: .
CDR3 DNA: TGTGCCAGCAGACCCGGGGGGGGTAATGCGAACTATGGCTACACCTTC
CDR3 protein: CASRPGGGNANYGYTF

clone size: .
V gene: TRBV19
J gene: TRBJ1-5
D gene: TRBD1
CDR3 DNA: TGTGCCAGTAGTCCCCGGACAGGGCTTAGCAATCAGCCCCAGCATTTT
CDR3 protein: CASSPRTGLSNQPQHF

clone size: .
V gene: TRBV14
J gene: TRBJ1-2
D gene: .
CDR3 DNA: TGTGCCAGCCGTCGGGGGACGAACTATGGCTACACCTTC
CDR3 protein: CASRRGTNYGYTF

clone size: once
V gene: TRBV5-1
J gene: TRBJ2-3
D gene: TRBD1
CDR3 DNA: TGCGCCAGCAGCTTGGTAGTTATCCAGGGGGCGGCTACAGATACGCAGTATTTT
CDR3 protein: CASSLVVIQGAATDTQYF

clone size: .
V gene: TRBV16
J gene: TRBJ1-4
D gene: .
CDR3 DNA: TGTGCCAGCAGCCCCCTTCACCGGGGGAATGAAAAACTGTTTTTT
CDR3 protein: CASSPLHRGNEKLFF

clone size: .
V gene: TRBV7-9
J gene: TRBJ1-6
D gene: TRBD1
CDR3 DNA: TGTGCCAGCAGCTCACAGGGGTCCATTTCACCCCTCCACTTT
CDR3 protein: CASSSQGSISPLHF

clone size: .
V gene: TRBV27
J gene: TRBJ1-5
D gene: .
CDR3 DNA: TGTGCCAGCAGTACAGGGATTTGGCAGCCCCAGCATTTT
CDR3 protein: CASSTGIWQPQHF

clone size: .
V gene: TRBV28
J gene: TRBJ1-2
D gene: .
CDR3 DNA: TGTGCCAGCAGTTTGACTGGGACACACTATGGCTACACCTTC
CDR3 protein: CASSLTGTHYGYTF

clone size: .
V gene: TRBV11-2
J gene: TRBJ2-1
D gene: TRBD2
CDR3 DNA: TGTGCCAGCAGCTCCTTAGCGGGAGTAGGAGAGCAGTTCTTC
CDR3 protein: CASSSLAGVGEQFF

clone size: once
V gene: TRBV6-5
J gene: TRBJ2-1
D gene: TRBD2
CDR3 DNA: TGTGCCAGCAGCCCATTAGCGGGAGAACAGAATGAGCAGTTCTTC
CDR3 protein: CASSPLAGEQNEQFF